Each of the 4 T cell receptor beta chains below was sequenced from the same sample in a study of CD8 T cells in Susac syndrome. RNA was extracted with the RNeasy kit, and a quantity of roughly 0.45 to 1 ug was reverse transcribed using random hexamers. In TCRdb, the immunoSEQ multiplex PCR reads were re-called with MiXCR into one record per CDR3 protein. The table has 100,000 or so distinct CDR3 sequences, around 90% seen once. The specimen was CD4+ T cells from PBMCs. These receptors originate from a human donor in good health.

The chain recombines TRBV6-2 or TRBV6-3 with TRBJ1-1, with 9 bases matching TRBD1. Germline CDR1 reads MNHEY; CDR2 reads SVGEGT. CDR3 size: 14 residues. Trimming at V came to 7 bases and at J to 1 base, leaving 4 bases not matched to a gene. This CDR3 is CASKGTGPNTEAFF. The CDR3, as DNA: TGTGCCAGCAAAGGGACAGGGCCGAACACTGAAGCTTTCTTT.

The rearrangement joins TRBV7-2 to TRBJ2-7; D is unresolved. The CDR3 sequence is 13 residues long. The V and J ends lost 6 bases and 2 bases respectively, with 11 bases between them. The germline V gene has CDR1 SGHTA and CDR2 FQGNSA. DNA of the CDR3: TGTGCCAGCAGTGCGCCGGCGACCTACGAGCAGTACTTC. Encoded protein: CASSAPATYEQYF.

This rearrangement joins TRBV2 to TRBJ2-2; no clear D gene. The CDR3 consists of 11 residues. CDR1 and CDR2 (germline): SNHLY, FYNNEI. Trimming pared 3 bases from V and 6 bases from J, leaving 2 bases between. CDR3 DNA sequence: TGTGCCAGCAGTGACCCCGGGGAGCTGTTTTTT. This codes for CASSDPGELFF.

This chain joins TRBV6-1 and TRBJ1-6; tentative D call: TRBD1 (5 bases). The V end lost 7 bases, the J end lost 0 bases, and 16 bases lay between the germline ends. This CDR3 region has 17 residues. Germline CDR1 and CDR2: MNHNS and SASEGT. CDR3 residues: CASKGVVQGSYNSPLHF. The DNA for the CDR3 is TGTGCCAGCAAAGGAGTGGTCCAGGGCTCCTATAATTCACCCCTCCACTTT.